This TCR beta chain came from a study of regulatory T cells in long-lasting Graves disease. The time point here: persistent/refractory GD, antithyroid drugs over 5 years with positive TRAb. From RNA extracted from PBMCs, the TCR library was made. The CDR3 is 15 residues long. V lost 0 bases to trimming and J lost 4 bases, with 10 bases between them. CDR1 SNHLY and CDR2 FYNNEI come from the germline V gene. With iRepertoire HTBI primers and Arm-PCR of CDR3 regions, TCR beta libraries were built. TCRdb reprocessed the multiplex PCR reads via MiXCR and lists one record per CDR3 protein. Of about 430,000 distinct CDR3 sequences listed, roughly a fifth were seen once; the top ten hold roughly an eighth.

This chain joins TRBV2 and TRBJ2-1; possibly TRBD2 for D (6 bases). This TCR was recovered from a female donor with Graves disease. Sequenced material: peripheral blood mononuclear cells (PBMCs), taken when the disease was refractory, from a patient treated with antithyroid drugs. The CDR3 coding sequence is TGTGCCAGCAGTGAAGCGAGGCGGGATTACAATGAGCAGTTCTTC. Its protein product is CASSEARRDYNEQFF.